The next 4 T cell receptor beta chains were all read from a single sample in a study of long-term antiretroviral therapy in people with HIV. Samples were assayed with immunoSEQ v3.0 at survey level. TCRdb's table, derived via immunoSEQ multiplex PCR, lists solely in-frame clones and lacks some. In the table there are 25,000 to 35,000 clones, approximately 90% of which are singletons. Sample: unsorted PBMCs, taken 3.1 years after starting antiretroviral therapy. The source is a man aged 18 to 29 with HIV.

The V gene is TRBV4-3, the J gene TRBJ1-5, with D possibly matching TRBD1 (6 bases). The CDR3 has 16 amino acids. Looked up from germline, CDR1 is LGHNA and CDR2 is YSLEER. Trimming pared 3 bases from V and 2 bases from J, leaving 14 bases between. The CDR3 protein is CASSQASWTGNQPQHF. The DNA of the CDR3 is TGCGCCAGCAGCCAGGCGAGCTGGACAGGCAATCAGCCCCAGCATTTT.

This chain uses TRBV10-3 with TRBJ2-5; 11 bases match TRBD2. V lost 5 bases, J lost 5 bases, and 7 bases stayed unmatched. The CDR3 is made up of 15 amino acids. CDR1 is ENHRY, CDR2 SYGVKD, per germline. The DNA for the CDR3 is TGTGCCATCAGTTACCTAGCGGGGGGTCGGGAGACCCAGTACTTC. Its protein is CAISYLAGGRETQYF.

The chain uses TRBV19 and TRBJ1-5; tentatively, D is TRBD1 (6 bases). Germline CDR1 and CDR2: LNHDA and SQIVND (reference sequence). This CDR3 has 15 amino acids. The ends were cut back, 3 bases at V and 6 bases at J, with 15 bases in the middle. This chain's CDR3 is CASSMGDRQGQPQHF. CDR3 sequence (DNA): TGTGCCAGTAGTATGGGCGACAGGCAAGGTCAGCCCCAGCATTTT. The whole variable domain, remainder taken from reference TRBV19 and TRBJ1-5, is DGGITQSPKYLFRKEGQNVTLSCEQNLNHDAMYWYRQDPGQGLRLIYYSQIVNDFQKGDIAEGYSVSREKKESFPLTVTSAQKNPTAFYLCASSMGDRQGQPQHFGDGTRLSIL.

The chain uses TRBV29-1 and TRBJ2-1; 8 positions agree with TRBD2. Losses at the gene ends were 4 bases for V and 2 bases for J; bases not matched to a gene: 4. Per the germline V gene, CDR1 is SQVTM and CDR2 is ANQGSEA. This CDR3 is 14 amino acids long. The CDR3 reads CSVGGRMPYNEQFF. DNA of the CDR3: TGCAGCGTTGGCGGGAGGATGCCCTACAATGAGCAGTTCTTC.